The 30 T cell receptor beta chains reported below all come from one sample, sequenced in a study of control samples from healthy donors and cancer patients. The assay was immunoSEQ multiplex PCR, and TCRdb's table has in-frame clones only and misses some. The top ten hold around 1.5% of the sample, which has 150,000 to 200,000 clones, 91% seen once. The sequenced sample consisted of blood. The receptors were sampled from a woman aged 30 to 39 in good health.

The V and J genes are TRBV7-3 and TRBJ2-5, with D possibly being TRBD2 (5 bases). This CDR3 has 13 amino acids. CDR1 is SGHTA, CDR2 FQGTGA, per germline. V was pared by 4 bases and J by 5 bases, with 11 bases between. This CDR3 reads CASSSGGGETQYF. The CDR3 nucleotides read TGTGCCAGCAGCTCAGGAGGCGGGGAGACCCAGTACTTC.

The rearrangement links TRBV28 to TRBJ1-4, with D uncertain. V was clipped by 6 bases and J by 0 bases, with 8 bases between them. The CDR3 has 14 amino acids. Germline CDR1 and CDR2: MDHEN and SYDVKM. Written as DNA, the CDR3 is TGTGCCAGCAGCCGGGCCTCAACTAATGAAAAACTGTTTTTT. Protein: CASSRASTNEKLFF.

The V and J genes are TRBV19 and TRBJ1-2; 11 bases fit TRBD1. V gave up 3 bases and J gave up 4 bases; unmatched junction bases: 10. The length of the CDR3 is 17 residues. Germline V gene data show CDR1 as LNHDA and CDR2 as SQIVND (reference sequence). The CDR3 region is CASSIPGQGAVGYGYTF. The CDR3 DNA reads as TGTGCCAGTAGTATCCCCGGACAGGGGGCTGTCGGCTATGGCTACACCTTC.

This chain connects TRBV6-5 to TRBJ1-1; 11 nucleotides match TRBD1. Germline lookup yields CDR1 MNHEY and CDR2 SVGAGI. The CDR3 spans 14 residues. With 4 bases clipped from V and 5 bases from J, the junction kept 3 bases outside the gene matches. CDR3 sequence: CASSWDRGGTEAFF. The CDR3 DNA is TGTGCCAGCAGTTGGGACAGGGGGGGAACTGAAGCTTTCTTT.

J is TRBJ1-2 and V is TRBV3-1 (or the pseudogene TRBV3-2), with D possibly being TRBD1 (6 bases). V lost 4 bases to trimming and J lost 10 bases, with 13 bases between them. The V gene's germline CDR1 is LGHDT and CDR2 YNNKEL (reference sequence). The CDR3 is 12 amino acids. The CDR3 sequence: CASSPPGGPYTF. The CDR3 bases are TGTGCCAGCAGCCCACCCGGGGGGCCCTACACCTTC.

This clone occurred once. The V and J genes are TRBV5-1 and TRBJ2-3, with no clear D. The CDR3 runs to 14 residues. V dropped 0 bases and J dropped 1 base, with 6 bases sitting between them. Germline V lookup: CDR1 SGHRS, CDR2 YFSETQ. The CDR3, as DNA: TGCGCCAGCAGCTTGGGATCGGGCACAGATACGCAGTATTTT. Translated: CASSLGSGTDTQYF.

This sequence joins TRBV19 and TRBJ2-2; D tentatively reads TRBD1 or TRBD2 (6 bases each). The CDR3 runs 15 residues. The germline V gene encodes CDR1 LNHDA and CDR2 SQIVND (reference sequence). V dropped 2 bases and J dropped 6 bases, with 13 bases sitting between them. The CDR3 is CASSIPGGQAGELFF. In nucleotides, the CDR3 is TGTGCCAGTAGTATACCCGGGGGCCAGGCCGGGGAGCTGTTTTTT.

This chain connects TRBV7-9 to TRBJ1-5, with D possibly TRBD1 on 5 matching bases. There are 14 residues in the CDR3. Germline V gene sequence: CDR1 SEHNR, CDR2 FQNEAQ (reference sequence). V lost 4 bases and J 4 bases, leaving 11 bases between the germline ends. CDR3 bases: TGTGCCAGCAGCTCCGGGACTGAGAATCAGCCCCAGCATTTT. Encoded protein: CASSSGTENQPQHF.

This chain joins TRBV11-2 and TRBJ1-5; D perhaps matches TRBD1 (6 bases). V shed 4 bases and J shed 4 bases, with 8 bases lying between them. The CDR3 spans 13 residues. Germline V lookup: CDR1 SGHAT, CDR2 FQNNGV. In DNA form, the CDR3 reads TGTGCCAGCAGCTCCGACAGGAATCAGCCCCAGCATTTT. Translation gives CASSSDRNQPQHF.

This clone was seen a handful of times. This chain connects TRBV6-2 or TRBV6-3 to TRBJ2-7; D may be TRBD1 or TRBD2 (5 bases each). The CDR3 totals 13 residues. Trimming removed 5 bases from V and 5 bases from J, with 13 bases in between. Germline lookup yields CDR1 MNHEY and CDR2 SVGEGT. The CDR3 DNA reads as TGTGCCAGCAGTAGCTTCGGGGCCGACGAGCAGTACTTC. Translated: CASSSFGADEQYF.

V gene TRBV6-4 combines with J gene TRBJ1-1, with 10 nucleotides matching TRBD1. This CDR3 has 15 amino acids. After removal of 0 bases from V and 5 bases from J, the junction contained 3 bases not matched to a gene. Looked up from germline, CDR1 is MRHNA and CDR2 is SNTAGT. The chain's CDR3 is CASSDSTGGRTEAFF. The CDR3 DNA reads as TGTGCCAGCAGTGACTCGACAGGGGGCCGGACTGAAGCTTTCTTT.

The CDR3 region is CASSVGQGITEAFF. The CDR3 DNA reads as TGTGCCAGCAGCGTAGGACAGGGGATTACTGAAGCTTTCTTT. The V call is TRBV9, the J call TRBJ1-1; 8 positions match TRBD1. Germline lookup yields CDR1 SGDLS and CDR2 YYNGEE. The length of the CDR3 is 14 residues. V dropped 0 bases and J dropped 5; count of bases not matched to a gene: 3.

The J gene is TRBJ1-6, the V gene TRBV4-2; TRBD1 matches at 8 bases. Trimming removed 4 bases from V and 5 bases from J; junction bases left unmatched: 4. The CDR3 runs 15 residues. Germline values: CDR1 LGHNA, CDR2 YNFKEQ. The CDR3 sequence: CASSPRDRNNSPLHF. Here the CDR3 DNA reads TGTGCCAGCAGCCCCCGGGACAGGAATAATTCACCCCTCCACTTT.

This sequence joins TRBV7-2 and TRBJ1-4; D is possibly TRBD1 (5 bases). The CDR3 covers 17 residues. Trimming left V 2 bases short and J 0 bases short, with 13 bases between. CDR1 and CDR2 (germline): SGHTA, FQGNSA. CDR3 region: CASSLLSWGATNEKLFF. The CDR3 DNA reads TGTGCCAGCAGCTTATTGTCATGGGGCGCAACTAATGAAAAACTGTTTTTT.

The chain couples TRBV4-1 to TRBJ2-3; TRBD2 is a possible D gene (5 bases). The ends were cut back, 0 bases at V and 2 bases at J, with 12 bases in the middle. Germline V gene data show CDR1 as MGHRA and CDR2 as YSYEKL. The CDR3 totals 16 residues. CDR3 region: CASSQDSAGPTDTQYF. CDR3 nucleotides: TGCGCCAGCAGCCAAGATAGTGCGGGCCCCACAGATACGCAGTATTTT.

The J gene is TRBJ2-6, the V gene TRBV19; TRBD1 matches 8 bases. The junction had 6 bases not matched to a gene; V was cut back by 5 bases and J by 0 bases. The CDR3 totals 17 residues. Germline CDR1 reads LNHDA; CDR2 reads SQIVND (reference sequence). The CDR3 bases are TGTGCCAGTAGTCCCGGGACAGGAGACTCTGGGGCCAACGTCCTGACTTTC. This codes for CASSPGTGDSGANVLTF.

This clone has only one observation. Other DNA sequences from this sample encode an identical CDR3 as well. This sequence joins TRBV5-1 and TRBJ1-4; TRBD1 agrees at 7 bases. The V gene end was trimmed by 1 base and the J gene end by 5 bases; junction bases not matched to a gene: 5. The germline V gene has CDR1 SGHRS and CDR2 YFSETQ. This CDR3 is built from 15 residues. CDR3 sequence reads: CASSLTGATNEKLFF. The CDR3 coding sequence is TGCGCCAGCAGCTTGACAGGGGCCACGAATGAAAAACTGTTTTTT.

The CDR3 sequence is CASSSGTSGLNEQFF. In DNA, the CDR3 is TGTGCCAGCAGTTCCGGGACTAGCGGGCTCAATGAGCAGTTCTTC. The chain recombines TRBV6-5 with TRBJ2-1, with 12 bases matching TRBD2. The germline V gene has CDR1 MNHEY and CDR2 SVGAGI. There are 15 residues in the CDR3. Trimming removed 4 bases from V and 6 bases from J; junction bases left unmatched: 4.

V usage is TRBV12-3 or TRBV12-4 and J usage is TRBJ1-2; D possibly corresponds to TRBD1 (6 bases). The CDR3 totals 13 residues. The V end was cut by 5 bases, the J end by 4 bases, with 11 bases between. The CDR3 DNA reads TGTGCCAGCAGTACCAGGGGCCTCTATGGCTACACCTTC. Amino acid sequence: CASSTRGLYGYTF.

The rearrangement links TRBV10-3 to TRBJ2-3, with 12 bases lining up with TRBD2. V gave up 10 bases and J gave up 1 base; unmatched junction bases: 3. Germline lookup yields CDR1 ENHRY and CDR2 SYGVKD. The CDR3 length is 14 residues. The CDR3 is CATRTSGGTDTQYF. In DNA, the CDR3 is TGTGCCACCCGGACTAGCGGGGGCACAGATACGCAGTATTTT.

The chain carries TRBV5-1 and TRBJ2-5; 7 bases agree with TRBD1. Germline V CDR1 and CDR2: SGHRS, YFSETQ. The CDR3 sequence is 16 residues long. The ends lost 0 bases at V and 2 bases at J; junction bases unmatched: 7. The CDR3: CASSLVPGGWQETQYF. The CDR3 coding sequence is TGCGCCAGCAGCTTGGTTCCAGGGGGTTGGCAAGAGACCCAGTACTTC.

The chain joins TRBV19 to TRBJ2-3, with TRBD2 matching 7 bases. The germline V gene encodes CDR1 LNHDA and CDR2 SQIVND (reference sequence). The CDR3 is 15 residues long. V shed 11 bases, J shed 2 bases, and the junction held 13 bases outside the gene matches. The DNA of the CDR3 is TGTGCCGTCATTCCGGGCACTAGCGCCACAGATACGCAGTATTTT. Its translation is CAVIPGTSATDTQYF.

This clone was observed a few times. V usage is TRBV4-1 and J usage is TRBJ1-2; TRBD1 aligns across 7 bases. Germline V lookup: CDR1 MGHRA, CDR2 YSYEKL. CDR3 length equals 13 residues. The trim removed 6 bases at V and 1 base at J, leaving 2 bases unmatched. The CDR3 sequence: CASRRQGNYGYTF. Here the CDR3 DNA reads TGCGCCAGCAGACGACAGGGTAACTATGGCTACACCTTC.

The chain carries TRBV28 and TRBJ1-2; D is perhaps TRBD1 (6 bases). The CDR3 consists of 12 residues. With 4 bases removed from V and 7 bases from J, the gap between germline ends came to 10 bases. CDR1 is MDHEN, CDR2 SYDVKM, per germline. Here the CDR3 reads CASSSQGLGYTF. The CDR3, as DNA: TGTGCCAGCAGTTCCCAGGGGCTTGGCTACACCTTC.

The chain carries TRBV7-8 and TRBJ1-1; TRBD1 matches at 9 bases. Trimming cost V 4 bases and J 3 bases; bases outside gene matches: 3. Germline CDR1 is SGHVS and CDR2 is FQNEAQ. This CDR3 is built from 14 residues. CDR3 region: CASSSRDRDTEAFF. The CDR3 nucleotides read TGTGCCAGCAGCTCCCGGGACAGGGACACTGAAGCTTTCTTT.

V is TRBV5-8 and J is TRBJ2-1, with no clear D. From germline, CDR1 is SGHTS and CDR2 YDEGEE. The CDR3 runs 16 residues. V lost 0 bases and J 0 bases, leaving 10 bases between the germline ends. DNA for the CDR3: TGTGCCAGCAGCTTGGATATTCCCAGCTCCTACAATGAGCAGTTCTTC. Protein sequence: CASSLDIPSSYNEQFF. Looking up the rest from reference TRBV5-8 and TRBJ2-1 gives the full variable domain: EAGVTQSPTHLIKTRGQQATLRCSPISGHTSVYWYQQALGLGLQFLLWYDEGEERNRGNFPPRFSGRQFPNYSSELNVNALELEDSALYLCASSLDIPSSYNEQFFGPGTRLTVL.

The chain joins TRBV5-1 to TRBJ2-7, with D maybe TRBD2 (6 bases). This CDR3 contains 15 residues. V lost 2 bases to trimming and J lost 2 bases, with 14 bases between them. Germline-derived CDR1 and CDR2 are SGHRS and YFSETQ. Here the CDR3 reads CASSLVEGLTYEQYF. The CDR3 DNA sequence: TGCGCCAGCAGCTTAGTGGAGGGGCTGACCTACGAGCAGTACTTC.

Of note for this clone: Other DNA sequences in the sample encode the same CDR3. This chain joins TRBV7-9 and TRBJ2-1, with D tentatively TRBD1 (5 bases). V lost 1 base, J lost 0 bases, and 7 bases lay in between. This CDR3 is 15 amino acids long. Per germline, CDR1 SEHNR and CDR2 FQNEAQ (reference sequence). The CDR3 is CASSLGRGSYNEQFF. The CDR3 DNA reads TGTGCCAGCAGCTTAGGTAGGGGCTCCTACAATGAGCAGTTCTTC.

The chain is built from TRBV28 and TRBJ1-5, with 9 bases matching TRBD1. Germline trimming cut 2 bases from V and 6 bases from J; bases unmatched to any gene: 2. The CDR3 extends over 14 amino acids. Germline CDR1 reads MDHEN; CDR2 reads SYDVKM. The CDR3 DNA sequence: TGTGCCAGCAGTTTAGGGACAGGGTTTCAGCCCCAGCATTTT. It encodes CASSLGTGFQPQHF. Full variable domain (remainder filled in from reference TRBV28 and TRBJ1-5): DVKVTQSSRYLVKRTGEKVFLECVQDMDHENMFWYRQDPGLGLRLIYFSYDVKMKEKGDIPEGYSVSREKKERFSLILESASTNQTSMYLCASSLGTGFQPQHFGDGTRLSIL.

This clone was seen only once. The rearrangement links TRBV7-8 to TRBJ2-2; 15 bases agree with TRBD2. This CDR3 spans 19 amino acids. V trimming: 2 bases; J trimming: 4 bases; junction bases outside the gene matches: 8. CDR1 and CDR2 (germline): SGHVS, FQNEAQ. The CDR3 region has the DNA TGTGCCAGCAGCTTACCCGGACTAGCGGGGGGGCCCCCCACCGGGGAGCTGTTTTTT. Translating it yields CASSLPGLAGGPPTGELFF. Supplemented by reference TRBV7-8 and TRBJ2-2, the full variable domain reads GAGVSQSPRYKVAKRGQDVALRCDPISGHVSLFWYQQALGQGPEFLTYFQNEAQLDKSGLPSDRFFAERPEGSVSTLKIQRTQQEDSAVYLCASSLPGLAGGPPTGELFFGEGSRLTVL.